The 12 T cell receptor beta chains given below trace back to one sample, sequenced in a study of patients and donors after allogeneic stem cell transplantation. TCRdb ran MiXCR on the RT-PCR reads and lists one entry per CDR3 protein. The table shows about 960,000 distinct CDR3 sequences, with approximately 18% occurring only once. Sequenced input: blood, either unsorted or a sorted T cell fraction (not recorded which). These receptors originate from a human donor who was either an allogeneic HSCT recipient or a stem cell or donor lymphocyte infusion donor (not recorded which). It is not recorded whose cells these are; they may come from a transplant donor.

The sample holds many counts of this clonotype. This sequence joins TRBV4-1 and TRBJ1-1; D uncertain. The V end was cut by 0 bases, the J end by 2 bases, with 10 bases between. CDR3 length: 15 amino acids. CDR1 is MGHRA, CDR2 YSYEKL, per germline. The DNA for the CDR3 is TGCGCCAGCAGCCAAGAAGGGTCAGTTAACACTGAAGCTTTCTTT. Its protein product is CASSQEGSVNTEAFF.

The chain combines TRBV12-3 or TRBV12-4 with TRBJ1-1, with D unclear. The CDR3 is 14 amino acids. Trimming took off 3 bases at V and 1 base at J, with 9 bases between the two ends. DNA for the CDR3: TGTGCCAGCAGTTTTGTTCAGGAGAACACTGAAGCTTTCTTT. The encoded protein is CASSFVQENTEAFF.

This chain joins TRBV12-3 or TRBV12-4 and TRBJ2-2, with 10 positions matching TRBD2. V lost 3 bases and J lost 0; bases outside the gene matches: 7. There are 18 residues in the CDR3. This CDR3 is CASSLRPSGGPNTGELFF. Here the CDR3 DNA reads TGTGCCAGCAGTTTGAGGCCTAGCGGGGGACCGAACACCGGGGAGCTGTTTTTT.

This clonotype was detected a few times. V is TRBV28 and J is TRBJ2-4; D gene ambiguous. This CDR3 has 12 residues. V lost 2 bases to trimming and J lost 4 bases, with 3 bases between them. Germline CDR1 is MDHEN and CDR2 is SYDVKM. The DNA for the CDR3 is TGTGCCAGCAGTTTAAAAAAAAACATTCAGTACTTC. It codes for CASSLKKNIQYF.

The chain joins TRBV10-3 to TRBJ1-6; TRBD1 aligns across 7 bases. Trimming took 2 bases from V and 13 from J; bases not matched to a gene: 14. CDR3 length equals 16 residues. Germline assignment: CDR1 ENHRY and CDR2 SYGVKD. The CDR3 sequence is CAISEPTGALSNPLHF. Written as DNA, the CDR3 is TGTGCCATCAGTGAGCCCACAGGGGCGCTTAGTAATCCCCTCCACTTT.

This clonotype has more than one count but fewer than ten. This chain joins TRBV20-1 and TRBJ2-1; tentative D call: TRBD1 (6 bases). V dropped 4 bases and J dropped 7 bases, with 17 bases sitting between them. The CDR3 spans 14 residues. Germline assignment: CDR1 DFQATT and CDR2 SNEGSKA (reference sequence). The CDR3 DNA is TGCAGTGCTACAGGGGTAGAAAGTGGGAATGAGCAGTTCTTC. It encodes CSATGVESGNEQFF.

The V call is TRBV20-1, the J call TRBJ2-7; D call uncertain. The CDR3 is made up of 14 amino acids. Germline assignment: CDR1 DFQATT and CDR2 SNEGSKA (reference sequence). Trimming took 5 bases from V and 7 from J, leaving 21 bases between them. The CDR3 nucleotides read TGCAGTGCTGCTCCGAAAATGCTCCCCGGAGAGCAGTACTTC. Its protein product is CSAAPKMLPGEQYF.

The chain recombines TRBV15 with TRBJ2-3; no definite D call. This CDR3 is built from 12 residues. Germline CDR1 reads LNHNV; CDR2 reads YYDKDF (reference sequence). V was clipped by 0 bases and J by 13 bases, with 11 bases between them. The CDR3 here is CATSREGRIEYF. CDR3 nucleotides: TGTGCCACCAGCAGAGAGGGTAGAATCGAGTATTTT.

A few counts support this clonotype. The chain employs TRBV5-1 and TRBJ2-3, with unresolved D. Per germline, CDR1 SGHRS and CDR2 YFSETQ. The CDR3 has 8 residues. The CDR3 loop reads CGKDTQYF. The CDR3 bases are TGCGGCAAAGATACGCAGTATTTT.

This clonotype was recorded a few times. The chain joins TRBV18 to TRBJ1-6; TRBD1 might be the D (5 bases). The length of the CDR3 is 16 residues. Germline V gene sequence: CDR1 KGHSH, CDR2 LQKENI. The ends were cut back, 2 bases at V and 7 bases at J, with 15 bases in the middle. The CDR3 protein is CASSPKPGTDNSPLHF. The CDR3 DNA reads TGTGCCAGCTCACCAAAGCCGGGGACGGACAATTCACCCCTCCACTTT.

This clonotype appeared many times. The gene calls are TRBV7-9 and TRBJ2-7; 11 bases agree with TRBD1. Germline values: CDR1 SEHNR, CDR2 FQNEAQ (reference sequence). This CDR3 contains 15 residues. Trimming removed 3 bases from V and 2 bases from J; junction bases left unmatched: 3. The CDR3, as DNA: TGTGCCAGCAGCTTTCCGGGACAGGGGGCCTACGAGCAGTACTTC. As protein: CASSFPGQGAYEQYF.

The chain carries TRBV27 and TRBJ1-1; D is possibly TRBD1 (5 bases). Trimming took 5 bases from V and 1 from J, leaving 8 bases between them. The CDR3 is 13 amino acids. Germline CDR1 is MNHEY and CDR2 is SMNVEV (reference sequence). CDR3 in amino acids: CASSNGQNTEAFF. CDR3 bases: TGTGCCAGCAGTAACGGACAGAACACTGAAGCTTTCTTT.